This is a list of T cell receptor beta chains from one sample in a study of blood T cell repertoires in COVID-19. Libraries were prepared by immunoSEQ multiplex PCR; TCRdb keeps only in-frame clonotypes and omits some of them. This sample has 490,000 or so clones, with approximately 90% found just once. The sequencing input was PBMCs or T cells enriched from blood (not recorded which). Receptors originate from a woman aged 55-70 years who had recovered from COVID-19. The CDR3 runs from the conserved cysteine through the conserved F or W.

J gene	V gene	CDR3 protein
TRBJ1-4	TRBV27	CASSPRRGEKLFF
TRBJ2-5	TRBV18	CASSRGTEETQYF
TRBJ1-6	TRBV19	CASSGQAKNSPLHF
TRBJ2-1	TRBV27	CASSGTGTPLPLVDEQFF
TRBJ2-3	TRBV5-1	CASSPRSGGSTDTQYF
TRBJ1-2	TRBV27	CASSPPGGRATGYTF
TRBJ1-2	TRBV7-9	CASSSPTGTHYGYTF
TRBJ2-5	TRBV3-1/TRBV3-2	CASSRLGQETQYF
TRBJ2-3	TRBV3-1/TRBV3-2	CASSQDIGQGFTDTQYF
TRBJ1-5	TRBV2	CASSLAGFSNQPQHF
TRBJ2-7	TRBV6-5	CASSLRDTYVHEQYF
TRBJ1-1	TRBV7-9	CASSLSPGGRGTEAFF
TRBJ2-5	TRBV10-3	CAISAQDQETQYF
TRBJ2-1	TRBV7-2	CASSLGTANNEQFF
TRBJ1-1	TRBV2	CASTFLGLGTGSGAFF
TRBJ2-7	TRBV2	CASSQTGTLTLYEQYF
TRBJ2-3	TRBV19	CASSWGDRADTQYF
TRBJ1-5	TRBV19	CASRPTEYSNQPQHF
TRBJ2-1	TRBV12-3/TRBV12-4	CASRKNGEQFF
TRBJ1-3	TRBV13	CASSPRGGPGNTIYF
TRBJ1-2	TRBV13	CASSLVGTGRSYGYTF
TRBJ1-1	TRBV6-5	CASSYGGYGNTEAFF
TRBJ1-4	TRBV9	CASSVVGEAEKLFF
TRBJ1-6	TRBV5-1	CASSLTDRGRNSPLHF
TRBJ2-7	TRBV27	CASSGAGDEQYF
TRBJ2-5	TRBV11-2	CASSFYREGAATQYF
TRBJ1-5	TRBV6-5	CASRAQGNSNQPQHF
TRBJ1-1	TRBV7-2	CASSSQGALNTEAFF
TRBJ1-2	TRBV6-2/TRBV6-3	CASSLQGRKYGYTF